Presented here are 10 T cell receptor beta chains from one specimen sequenced in a study of blood T cell repertoires in COVID-19. Profiling relied on immunoSEQ multiplex PCR, and the TCRdb table lists in-frame clones only, not all of them. This table holds 110,000 to 150,000 clones, approximately 87% found once. The source material was PBMCs or T cells enriched from blood (not recorded which). The receptors stem from a man aged 60-69 years who had recovered from COVID-19.

The chain is built from TRBV7-2 and TRBJ2-1, with 9 bases fitting TRBD1. CDR1 is SGHTA and CDR2 is FQGNSA in the germline V gene. This CDR3 contains 15 residues. Unmatched junction bases numbered 8, after V lost 5 bases and J lost 6 bases. Here the CDR3 DNA reads TGTGCCAGCAGCCTCGACAGGGGGACCCGCAATGAGCAGTTCTTC. Protein product: CASSLDRGTRNEQFF.

The chain combines TRBV2 with TRBJ1-1; possible D gene TRBD1, 5 bases. Germline V gene sequence: CDR1 SNHLY, CDR2 FYNNEI. The CDR3 loop spans 12 amino acids. V lost 4 bases and J 11 bases, leaving 14 bases between the germline ends. The CDR3 sequence: CASSGTGGDAFF. DNA for the CDR3: TGTGCCAGCAGTGGGACTGGGGGGGACGCTTTCTTT.

V gene TRBV5-4 combines with J gene TRBJ2-1; no clear D gene. Trimming took off 5 bases at V and 6 bases at J, with 21 bases between the two ends. CDR1 is SGHNT and CDR2 is YYREEE in the germline V gene (reference sequence). The CDR3 contains 16 residues. The CDR3 is CASRYQSLPPGNEQFF. The DNA of the CDR3 is TGTGCCAGCAGGTACCAGAGCCTCCCCCCGGGCAATGAGCAGTTCTTC. The whole variable domain, filled in from reference TRBV5-4 and TRBJ2-1, reads ETGVTQSPTHLIKTRGQQVTLRCSSQSGHNTVSWYQQALGQGPQFIFQYYREEENGRGNFPPRFSGLQFPNYSSELNVNALELDDSALYLCASRYQSLPPGNEQFFGPGTRLTVL.

This clone was found a few times. This sequence joins TRBV18 and TRBJ2-1, with D possibly being TRBD2 (6 bases). The CDR3 sequence is 14 residues long. Germline loops: CDR1 KGHSH, CDR2 LQKENI. V gave up 5 bases and J gave up 8 bases, with 16 bases separating them. CDR3 coding DNA: TGTGCCAGCTCATCGCCCGGGACTCGAGATGAGCAGTTCTTC. This gives the protein CASSSPGTRDEQFF. Full variable domain (outside the CDR3, taken from reference TRBV18 and TRBJ2-1): NAGVMQNPRHLVRRRGQEARLRCSPMKGHSHVYWYRQLPEEGLKFMVYLQKENIIDESGMPKERFSAEFPKEGPSILRIQQVVRGDSAAYFCASSSPGTRDEQFFGPGTRLTVL.

This clone was counted only a few times. The chain carries TRBV18 and TRBJ2-7; no clear D gene. From germline, CDR1 is KGHSH and CDR2 LQKENI. The length of the CDR3 is 13 residues. V was trimmed by 2 bases and J by 2 bases, leaving 7 bases between them. The CDR3 loop is CASSPNPTYEQYF. For the CDR3, the DNA is TGTGCCAGCTCACCAAATCCAACCTACGAGCAGTACTTC.

V and J are TRBV7-2 and TRBJ1-2; 7 bases line up with TRBD1. The trim removed 4 bases at V and 8 bases at J, leaving 7 bases unmatched. The CDR3 extends over 13 amino acids. Germline values: CDR1 SGHTA, CDR2 FQGNSA. The CDR3 nucleotides read TGTGCCAGCAGCTCTCGACAGGGTCGCGGCTACACCTTC. Its translation is CASSSRQGRGYTF.

A few counts support this clone. Here the CDR3 DNA reads TGTGCCACCAGCAGGGAGGGGCAGGGTGGGTTCGAGACCCAGTACTTC. It is translated as CATSREGQGGFETQYF. The chain is built from TRBV15 and TRBJ2-5; tentatively, D is TRBD2 (6 bases). Germline V gene data show CDR1 as LNHNV and CDR2 as YYDKDF (reference sequence). The CDR3 length is 16 residues. V lost 3 bases to trimming and J lost 5 bases, with 19 bases between them.

The chain combines TRBV5-5 with TRBJ2-3; D may be TRBD2 (6 bases). CDR1 and CDR2 (germline): SGHKS, YYEKEE (reference sequence). This CDR3 is built from 13 residues. V lost 6 bases to trimming and J lost 2 bases, with 10 bases between them. The CDR3, as DNA: TGTGCCAGCATGGCGGGGTTCACAGATACGCAGTATTTT. This translates into CASMAGFTDTQYF.

This clone was seen a single time. This chain connects TRBV5-1 to TRBJ1-1; D not resolved. There are 13 residues in the CDR3. The V and J ends lost 6 bases and 0 bases respectively, with 9 bases between them. Germline CDR1 and CDR2: SGHRS and YFSETQ. The CDR3 here is CASKEPVNTEAFF. The CDR3, as DNA: TGCGCCAGCAAAGAGCCGGTGAACACTGAAGCTTTCTTT.

The V and J genes are TRBV2 and TRBJ2-5; TRBD2 matches 10 bases. The CDR3 contains 16 residues. Germline V gene sequence: CDR1 SNHLY, CDR2 FYNNEI. Trimming at V came to 2 bases and at J to 5 bases, leaving 8 bases not matched to a gene. DNA of the CDR3: TGTGCCAGCAGTGAAAGGAGCGGGAGGGCCATCGAGACCCAGTACTTC. It encodes CASSERSGRAIETQYF.